This paragraph covers one T cell receptor (beta chain) sequence. This sample is drawn from a study of blood T cell repertoires in COVID-19. On the study more broadly: Spain, Italy and the United States supplied samples that represented acute and convalescent COVID-19. In each case, the material was cDNA or gDNA derived from T cells, B-cell-depleted T cells, or PBMCs.

In the authors' methods: The authors estimated nucleated cell counts from reference gene primer amplification. Measured with immunoSEQ multiplex PCR; TCRdb has only the in-frame clones, and not every one. V, J and clone size were drawn from that table, and D and trimming were deduced from the DNA. The table shows 190,000 or so clones, with around four fifths occurring only once. Trimming cost V 0 bases and J 6 bases, with 12 bases left between them. CDR3 length equals 15 residues. Germline lookup yields CDR1 SGDLS and CDR2 YYNGEE. The source material was peripheral blood. The genes are TRBV9 and TRBJ2-2; a weak D match, TRBD2 (5 bases). This sequence was found in a human donor with acute or convalescent COVID-19. The donor label of this sample is uncertain. CDR3 bases: TGTGCCAGCAGCGTAGGAGGGAGTCAGTCCGGGGAGCTGTTTTTT. Its protein product is CASSVGGSQSGELFF.